Listed below are T cell receptor beta chains from one sample, sequenced in a study of blood T cell repertoires in COVID-19. Profiled with immunoSEQ multiplex PCR; TCRdb holds only in-frame clones, not every one. The sample has hundreds of thousands of clones, more than 60% seen once. The sequencing sample was made of peripheral blood. The receptors derive from a woman between 35 and 50 years old with active or convalescent COVID-19. The CDR3 runs from the conserved cysteine through the conserved F or W. A D gene is named only where the DNA matches it firmly. Only some rows state a clone size, as once, few, many or a class for expanded clones.

>-|TRBV9|TRBJ2-5|TRBD2
CASSVDSGGTLETQYF
TGTGCCAGCAGCGTAGATAGCGGGGGCACTCTAGAGACCCAGTACTTC
>-|TRBV18|TRBJ1-1|-
CASSPLAGRRGTEAFF
TGTGCCAGCTCACCCCTGGCAGGGAGGCGTGGCACTGAAGCTTTCTTT
>-|TRBV28|TRBJ2-1|TRBD2
CASRRPTSGDYNEQFF
TGTGCCAGCAGACGCCCCACTAGCGGAGATTACAATGAGCAGTTCTTC
>-|TRBV15|TRBJ2-7|-
CATSRDVSYEQYF
TGTGCCACCAGCAGAGATGTTAGCTACGAGCAGTACTTC
>-|TRBV28|TRBJ1-3|TRBD1
CASSLYGTGHSGNTIYF
TGTGCCAGCAGTTTATACGGGACAGGTCACTCTGGAAACACCATATATTTT
>few|TRBV3-1/TRBV3-2|TRBJ1-5|TRBD1
CASSQGYGTASNQPQHF
TGTGCCAGCAGCCAAGGGTACGGGACAGCAAGCAATCAGCCCCAGCATTTT
>-|TRBV21-1|TRBJ1-3|-
CASTLWGDSSGNTIYF
TGTGCCAGCACCCTCTGGGGGGACAGTTCTGGAAACACCATATATTTT
>-|TRBV10-2|TRBJ2-7|-
CASSEGTYYEQYF
TGCGCCAGCAGTGAGGGGACTTACTACGAGCAGTACTTC
>-|TRBV3-1/TRBV3-2|TRBJ1-2|-
CASSQYTGRLYGYTF
TGTGCCAGCAGCCAATATACAGGAAGACTCTATGGCTACACCTTC
>-|TRBV6-2/TRBV6-3|TRBJ1-5|-
CASSYSWALPQHF
TGTGCCAGCAGTTACTCGTGGGCGCTGCCCCAGCATTTT
>-|TRBV7-6|TRBJ1-1|-
CASSFPGITEAFF
TGTGCCAGCAGCTTTCCAGGGATCACTGAAGCTTTCTTT
>-|TRBV7-9|TRBJ1-6|TRBD1
CASSQTGPNSPLHF
TGTGCCAGCAGCCAGACAGGGCCCAATTCACCCCTCCACTTT
>once|TRBV29-1|TRBJ2-4|-
CSVVGGLAKNIQYF
TGCAGCGTAGTCGGGGGTCTAGCCAAAAACATTCAGTACTTC
>few|TRBV3-1/TRBV3-2|TRBJ2-3|-
CASSQRPLRDTQYF
TGTGCCAGCAGCCAAAGGCCTTTGCGGGATACGCAGTATTTT
>-|TRBV6-1|TRBJ2-3|-
CASSEGLRGADTQYF
TGTGCCAGCAGTGAGGGACTCAGGGGGGCAGATACGCAGTATTTT
>-|TRBV15|TRBJ1-6|TRBD1
CATSRDSRDRGSHPYNSPLHF
TGTGCCACCAGCAGAGATTCCCGGGACAGGGGAAGCCACCCGTATAATTCACCCCTCCACTTT
>-|TRBV30|TRBJ1-6|TRBD1
CAWRGSAGGNSPLHF
TGTGCCTGGAGGGGGAGTGCAGGGGGCAACTCACCCCTCCACTTT
>-|TRBV18|TRBJ1-5|TRBD1
CASSLRGGGHGQPQHF
TGTGCCAGCTCACTCCGAGGAGGGGGCCATGGACAGCCCCAGCATTTT
>-|TRBV20-1|TRBJ2-1|-
CSASGRTYNEQFF
TGCAGTGCTAGTGGGAGAACCTACAATGAGCAGTTCTTC
>-|TRBV7-9|TRBJ2-7|-
CASSLAGGAGEQYF
TGTGCCAGCAGCTTAGCTGGGGGGGCGGGAGAGCAGTACTTC
>once|TRBV2|TRBJ2-2|-
CASSARWGRNTGELFF
TGTGCCAGCAGTGCGAGGTGGGGCAGGAACACCGGGGAGCTGTTTTTT
>-|TRBV10-2|TRBJ1-4|-
CASRKTGATNEKLFF
TGCGCCAGCAGAAAGACCGGAGCAACTAATGAAAAACTGTTTTTT
>-|TRBV2|TRBJ1-1|-
CASSAGGAGTEAFF
TGTGCCAGCAGTGCTGGAGGGGCAGGGACTGAAGCTTTCTTT
>-|TRBV5-1|TRBJ2-2|TRBD1
CASSVGTVDTGELFF
TGCGCCAGCAGCGTCGGGACAGTGGACACCGGGGAGCTGTTTTTT
>-|TRBV11-2|TRBJ1-3|TRBD1
CASSRRQGEAGNTIYF
TGTGCCAGCAGCCGCAGACAGGGGGAGGCAGGAAACACCATATATTTT
>-|TRBV6-5|TRBJ1-6|-
CASSYETVPYNSPLHF
TGTGCCAGCAGTTACGAAACAGTGCCCTATAATTCACCCCTCCACTTT
>-|TRBV27|TRBJ2-3|-
CASSTRTITKDTQYF
TGTGCCAGCAGTACGCGGACTATCACGAAGGATACGCAGTATTTT
>once|TRBV11-2|TRBJ1-2|TRBD1
CASSMDRSSDGYTF
TGTGCCAGCAGCATGGACAGGTCAAGTGATGGCTACACCTTC
>-|TRBV6-5|TRBJ2-7|TRBD2
CASIRGLAGVYEQYF
TGTGCCAGCATCAGGGGACTAGCGGGGGTCTACGAGCAGTACTTC
>-|TRBV9|TRBJ2-5|TRBD2
CASSVSGGRETQYF
TGTGCCAGCAGCGTCAGCGGGGGGAGAGAGACCCAGTACTTC
>-|TRBV5-5|TRBJ2-5|-
CASRLGGRGLQETQYF
TGTGCCAGCAGACTTGGTGGACGCGGACTCCAAGAGACCCAGTACTTC
>-|TRBV12-5|TRBJ2-3|-
CASGSDGQPSTDTQYF
TGTGCTAGTGGTTCCGACGGACAGCCTAGCACAGATACGCAGTATTTT
>few|TRBV2|TRBJ1-2|TRBD1
CASVPRDRLGAYGYTF
TGTGCCAGCGTGCCCCGGGACAGGTTGGGGGCCTATGGCTACACCTTC
>-|TRBV19|TRBJ1-5|TRBD1
CASKGQGRIGNQPQHF
TGTGCCAGTAAGGGACAGGGGAGGATTGGCAATCAGCCCCAGCATTTT
>few|TRBV3-1/TRBV3-2|TRBJ1-1|TRBD1
CASSHSLTGLEAFF
TGTGCCAGCAGCCATTCTCTGACAGGGCTTGAAGCTTTCTTT
>-|TRBV9|TRBJ2-1|TRBD1
CASSSRGTGINEQFF
TGTGCCAGCAGCTCCAGGGGGACAGGGATCAATGAGCAGTTCTTC
>-|TRBV7-8|TRBJ1-3|-
CASSLGAGGNTIYF
TGTGCCAGCAGCTTAGGGGCAGGGGGAAACACCATATATTTT
>-|TRBV3-1/TRBV3-2|TRBJ2-1|-
CASSQGPMEQFF
TGTGCCAGCAGCCAAGGCCCTATGGAGCAGTTCTTC
>-|TRBV5-4|TRBJ1-1|-
CASSWQENTEAFF
TGTGCCAGCAGCTGGCAGGAGAACACTGAAGCTTTCTTT
>-|TRBV5-1|TRBJ1-1|-
CASSGQLNTEAFF
TGCGCCAGCAGCGGACAGTTGAACACTGAAGCTTTCTTT
>once|TRBV27|TRBJ1-5|TRBD1
CASRNRGRDNQPQHF
TGTGCCAGCAGAAACAGGGGGCGAGACAATCAGCCCCAGCATTTT
>-|TRBV7-3|TRBJ2-3|TRBD2
CASSLLAGGSDTQYF
TGTGCCAGCAGCTTACTAGCGGGGGGGTCAGATACGCAGTATTTT
>-|TRBV18|TRBJ2-1|-
CASSPSGNEQFF
TGTGCCAGCTCACCTTCAGGGAATGAGCAGTTCTTC
>-|TRBV18|TRBJ2-3|TRBD2
CASSPLGGATSTDTQYF
TGTGCCAGCTCACCACTGGGAGGGGCTACTAGCACAGATACGCAGTATTTT
>-|TRBV6-5|TRBJ2-7|TRBD1
CASSSLRDRTYEQYF
TGTGCCAGCAGTTCTCTTCGGGACAGGACCTACGAGCAGTACTTC
>once|TRBV6-5|TRBJ2-3|-
CASRHRELERGTQYF
TGTGCCAGCAGGCACCGGGAGCTAGAAAGGGGCACGCAGTATTTT
>-|TRBV2|TRBJ1-5|-
CASSEFQTNQPQHF
TGTGCCAGCAGTGAATTCCAGACAAATCAGCCCCAGCATTTT
>-|TRBV7-6|TRBJ1-6|-
CASSSGQTHSPLHF
TGTGCCAGCAGCTCGGGACAAACTCATTCACCCCTCCACTTT
>-|TRBV5-6|TRBJ1-5|-
CASSRGRLTNQPQHF
TGTGCCAGCAGCCGGGGAAGGCTCACCAATCAGCCCCAGCATTTT
>once|TRBV18|TRBJ2-2|TRBD2
CASSPTGGPTTGELFF
TGTGCCAGCTCACCAACGGGGGGGCCGACCACCGGGGAGCTGTTTTTT
>-|TRBV28|TRBJ2-4|-
CASSLTGTLPNIQYF
TGTGCCAGCAGTTTAACAGGGACACTTCCAAACATTCAGTACTTC
>once|TRBV19|TRBJ1-4|-
CASSIRTPPTNEKLFF
TGTGCCAGTAGTATCCGGACACCACCAACTAATGAAAAACTGTTTTTT
>few|TRBV9|TRBJ1-2|TRBD1
CASSPWDSVYGYTF
TGTGCCAGCAGCCCCTGGGACAGCGTGTATGGCTACACCTTC
>-|TRBV7-2|TRBJ1-6|-
CASSLEWEQADNSPLHF
TGTGCCAGCAGCCTAGAGTGGGAACAGGCGGATAATTCACCCCTCCACTTT
>-|TRBV4-1|TRBJ2-5|TRBD2
CASSPPGGTSGGHPKETQYF
TGCGCCAGCAGCCCCCCCGGCGGGACTAGCGGGGGGCATCCTAAAGAGACCCAGTACTTC
>many|TRBV18|TRBJ1-1|-
CASSFQGRPEAFF
TGTGCCAGCTCATTCCAGGGGCGCCCTGAAGCTTTCTTT
>-|TRBV18|TRBJ1-1|TRBD1
CASSPPGQGFMNTEAFF
TGTGCCAGCTCACCTCCGGGACAGGGGTTTATGAACACTGAAGCTTTCTTT
>-|TRBV7-6|TRBJ2-1|TRBD1
CASSQSGTGFDEQFF
TGTGCCAGCAGCCAGTCCGGGACAGGGTTCGATGAGCAGTTCTTC
>-|TRBV6-5|TRBJ1-2|TRBD1
CASTFTGGGYTF
TGTGCCAGCACCTTTACAGGGGGAGGCTACACCTTC